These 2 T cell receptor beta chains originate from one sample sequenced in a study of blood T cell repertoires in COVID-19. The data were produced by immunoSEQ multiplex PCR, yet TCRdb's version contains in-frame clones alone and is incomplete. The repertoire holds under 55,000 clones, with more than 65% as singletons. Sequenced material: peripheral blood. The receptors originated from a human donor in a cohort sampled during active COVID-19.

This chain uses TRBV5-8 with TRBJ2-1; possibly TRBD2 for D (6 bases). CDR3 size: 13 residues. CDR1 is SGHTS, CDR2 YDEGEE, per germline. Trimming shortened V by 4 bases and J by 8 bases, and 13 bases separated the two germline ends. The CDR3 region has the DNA TGTGCCAGCAGCCCGGGACTCAGGGATGAGCAGTTCTTC. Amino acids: CASSPGLRDEQFF.

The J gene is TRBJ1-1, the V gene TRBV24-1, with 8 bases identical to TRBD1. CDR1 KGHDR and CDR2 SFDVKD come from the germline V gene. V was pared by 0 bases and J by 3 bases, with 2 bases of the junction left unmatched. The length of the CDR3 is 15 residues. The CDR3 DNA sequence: TGTGCCACCAGTGATTTGCAGGGACAGGACACTGAAGCTTTCTTT. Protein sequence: CATSDLQGQDTEAFF.